Listed here are 25 T cell receptor beta chains from one sample, sequenced in a study of T cells after yellow fever vaccination. One entry per CDR3 protein results from TCRdb running MiXCR on the 5' RACE reads. The table has about 340,000 distinct CDR3 sequences, around an eighth seen once; the top ten hold 3.2%. Sequenced material: CD4+ T cells sorted from PBMCs, taken 15 days after the yellow fever booster vaccination. The receptors come from a man younger than 30 who received the YFV17D yellow fever vaccine.

This clonotype showed up just once. This chain connects TRBV6-5 to TRBJ2-7; TRBD1 or TRBD2 may be the D gene (5 bases each). The CDR3 has 14 amino acids. From germline, CDR1 is MNHEY and CDR2 SVGAGI. The germline V and J ends were trimmed by 0 bases and 2 bases, with 8 bases remaining between them. CDR3 sequence: CASSYSRGAYEQYV. CDR3 in DNA: TGTGCCAGCAGTTACTCAAGAGGGGCCTACGAGCAGTACGTC.

This clonotype was recorded a few times. J is TRBJ1-1 and V is TRBV18; the D gene is possibly TRBD1 (6 bases). The CDR3 sequence is 15 residues long. Germline CDR1 is KGHSH and CDR2 is LQKENI. V lost 0 bases to trimming and J lost 6 bases, with 14 bases between them. Here the CDR3 DNA reads TGTGCCAGCTCACCACCGCTGGGGGCTACGCCTGAAGCTTTCTTT. This sequence encodes CASSPPLGATPEAFF.

V usage is TRBV6-4 and J usage is TRBJ2-1; D possibly uses TRBD1 or TRBD2 (5 bases each). V lost 6 bases to trimming and J lost 3 bases, with 18 bases between them. CDR1 and CDR2 (germline): MRHNA, SNTAGT. The CDR3 consists of 16 residues. The CDR3 nucleotides are TGTGCCAGCAGCCCCTTAGGGACCCTCAGCTACAATGAGCAGTTCTTC. Translating it yields CASSPLGTLSYNEQFF.

This clonotype came up a few times. The rearrangement uses TRBV19 and TRBJ2-4; 12 bases match TRBD1. J lost 5 bases, V lost 10 bases, and 6 bases had no gene match. Germline V gene lookup returns CDR1 LNHDA and CDR2 SQIVND (reference sequence). The CDR3 contains 14 residues. The CDR3 reads CATGDRGHQNIQYF. The CDR3 DNA reads as TGTGCCACTGGGGACAGGGGGCATCAAAACATTCAGTACTTC. The full variable domain, its missing parts supplied by reference TRBV19 and TRBJ2-4, is DGGITQSPKYLFRKEGQNVTLSCEQNLNHDAMYWYRQDPGQGLRLIYYSQIVNDFQKGDIAEGYSVSREKKESFPLTVTSAQKNPTAFYLCATGDRGHQNIQYFGAGTRLSVL.

This clonotype was detected a few times. The chain links TRBV5-1 to TRBJ2-3; possible D gene TRBD2, 6 bases. This CDR3 is 16 amino acids long. With 4 bases removed from V and 3 bases from J, the gap between germline ends came to 18 bases. Per the germline V gene, CDR1 is SGHRS and CDR2 is YFSETQ. The CDR3 DNA sequence: TGCGCCAGCAGCCTGGACGTCGCGGGGAATACAGATACGCAGTATTTT. Translated, it gives CASSLDVAGNTDTQYF.

This clonotype was observed a few times. This chain links TRBV5-5 with TRBJ2-7; 12 bases match TRBD2. CDR1 is SGHKS and CDR2 is YYEKEE in the germline V gene (reference sequence). The ends lost 6 bases at V and 6 bases at J; junction bases unmatched: 1. CDR3 length: 12 residues. Written as DNA, the CDR3 is TGTGCCAGCAAACTAGCGGGGGGCGAGCAGTACGTC. Protein sequence: CASKLAGGEQYV.

The chain couples TRBV20-1 to TRBJ1-1, with TRBD1 matching over 10 bases. J was trimmed by 3 bases and V by 2 bases; bases with no gene match: 6. The CDR3 extends over 15 amino acids. Germline V gene data show CDR1 as DFQATT and CDR2 as SNEGSKA (reference sequence). The CDR3 loop reads CSARPTDRGDTEAFF. CDR3 DNA: TGCAGTGCTAGACCCACGGACAGGGGGGACACTGAAGCTTTCTTT.

Only a few counts were recorded for this clonotype. This sequence joins TRBV5-1 and TRBJ2-7; D is possibly TRBD2 (5 bases). From germline, CDR1 is SGHRS and CDR2 YFSETQ. This CDR3 is 14 amino acids long. Trimming took 1 base from V and 0 from J, leaving 8 bases between them. CDR3 sequence: CASSLNRGSYEQYV. The DNA of the CDR3 is TGCGCCAGCAGCTTGAATCGGGGCTCCTACGAGCAGTACGTC.

This chain links TRBV6-2 or TRBV6-3 with TRBJ2-7, with TRBD2 as a possible D gene (5 bases). V lost 4 bases and J 6 bases, leaving 16 bases between the germline ends. CDR1 and CDR2 (germline): MNHEY, SVGEGT. The CDR3 extends over 14 amino acids. CDR3 sequence: CASSFLRGNGEQYV. The CDR3 DNA reads TGTGCCAGCAGTTTCCTACGGGGAAACGGCGAGCAGTACGTC.

The chain couples TRBV18 to TRBJ2-7, with D tentatively TRBD1 (6 bases). This CDR3 comprises 13 residues. Germline CDR1 KGHSH, CDR2 LQKENI. Trimming took 2 bases from V and 5 from J, leaving 10 bases between them. The CDR3 DNA reads as TGTGCCAGCTCACCAGGCAGGGACAACGAGCAGTACGTC. Protein: CASSPGRDNEQYV.

This clonotype was found many times. This chain connects TRBV5-5 to TRBJ1-2, with a tentative D call TRBD1 (5 bases). The ends were cut back, 4 bases at V and 4 bases at J, with 11 bases in the middle. The CDR3 covers 13 residues. Germline CDR1 is SGHKS and CDR2 is YYEKEE (reference sequence). The DNA of the CDR3 is TGTGCCAGCAGCCTGGGACCGCTCTATGGCTACACCTTC. Translated, it gives CASSLGPLYGYTF.

Only a few counts were recorded for this clonotype. The rearrangement joins TRBV30 to TRBJ2-3; 9 bases line up with TRBD1. Germline values: CDR1 GTSNPN, CDR2 SVGIG (reference sequence). Losses at the gene ends were 3 bases for V and 4 bases for J; bases not matched to a gene: 2. CDR3 size: 13 residues. The CDR3 DNA is TGTGCCTGGAGGGGACAGGGCGCAGATACGCAGTATTTT. Amino acids: CAWRGQGADTQYF.

Ten or more counts support this clonotype. The chain is built from TRBV6-5 and TRBJ1-2; D gene ambiguous. The CDR3 runs to 12 residues. Germline lookup yields CDR1 MNHEY and CDR2 SVGAGI. Trimming removed 1 base from V and 5 bases from J, with 5 bases in between. CDR3 protein: CASSYYVYGYTF. In nucleotides, the CDR3 is TGTGCCAGCAGTTACTATGTGTATGGCTACACCTTC.

The chain is built from TRBV5-1 and TRBJ1-2; the D gene is possibly TRBD1 (6 bases). V was clipped by 7 bases and J by 6 bases, with 19 bases between them. The CDR3 extends over 14 amino acids. Per the germline V gene, CDR1 is SGHRS and CDR2 is YFSETQ. The CDR3 here is CASGREGVGDGYTF. CDR3 sequence (DNA): TGCGCCAGCGGACGGGAGGGGGTAGGCGATGGCTACACCTTC.

V gene TRBV27 combines with J gene TRBJ2-5, with D perhaps given as TRBD1 or TRBD2 (5 bases each). The CDR3 totals 15 residues. CDR1 is MNHEY, CDR2 SMNVEV, per germline (reference sequence). V lost 3 bases to trimming and J lost 5 bases, with 16 bases between them. The chain's CDR3 is CASSFRRGGEETQYF. In DNA form, the CDR3 reads TGTGCCAGCAGTTTCAGACGGGGCGGCGAGGAGACCCAGTACTTC.

This chain joins TRBV6-5 and TRBJ1-1, with D uncertain. V shed 0 bases and J shed 1 base, with 9 bases lying between them. Germline V gene sequence: CDR1 MNHEY, CDR2 SVGAGI. The CDR3 is made up of 15 amino acids. The CDR3 loop reads CASSYSPRGNTEAFF. In nucleotides, the CDR3 is TGTGCCAGCAGTTACTCCCCCCGTGGGAACACTGAAGCTTTCTTT.

This clonotype was observed a few times. The gene calls are TRBV5-1 and TRBJ2-2; tentative D call: TRBD1 (5 bases). The germline gives CDR1 SGHRS, CDR2 YFSETQ. This CDR3 comprises 14 residues. Trimming shortened V by 4 bases and J by 4 bases, and 11 bases separated the two germline ends. The CDR3 spells CASSASTATGELFF. In nucleotides, the CDR3 is TGCGCCAGCAGCGCCTCGACAGCCACCGGGGAGCTGTTTTTT.

This clonotype was seen at least ten times. The CDR3 DNA reads as TGCAGTGCTCTCCGACAGGCGAACACTGAAGCTTTCTTT. This gives the protein CSALRQANTEAFF. The chain employs TRBV20-1 and TRBJ1-1; maybe TRBD1 (6 bases). The CDR3 spans 13 residues. CDR1 and CDR2 from the germline V gene are DFQATT and SNEGSKA (reference sequence). Trimming shortened V by 5 bases and J by 1 base, and 11 bases separated the two germline ends.

This sequence joins TRBV5-8 and TRBJ1-2, with D maybe TRBD1 (5 bases). Trimming took 6 bases from V and 3 from J, leaving 18 bases between them. This CDR3 is 15 amino acids long. In germline, CDR1 is SGHTS, CDR2 YDEGEE. CDR3 region: CASIFRDRVHYGYTF. CDR3 nucleotide sequence: TGTGCCAGCATCTTCCGGGACCGAGTACACTATGGCTACACCTTC.

This clonotype was detected only a few times. V and J are TRBV3-1 and TRBJ1-1; D gene uncertain. The V and J ends lost 6 bases and 6 bases respectively, with 14 bases between them. Germline V gene data show CDR1 as LGHDT and CDR2 as YNNKEL (reference sequence). The CDR3 length is 13 residues. Here the CDR3 reads CASSRAGVPEAFF. The CDR3 DNA reads TGTGCCAGCAGTCGGGCTGGGGTCCCTGAAGCTTTCTTT. The full variable domain, in which reference TRBV3-1 and TRBJ1-1 provide the parts outside the CDR3, is DTAVSQTPKYLVTQMGNDKSIKCEQNLGHDTMYWYKQDSKKFLKIMFSYNNKELIINETVPNRFSPKSPDKAHLNLHINSLELGDSAVYFCASSRAGVPEAFFGQGTRLTVV.

The CDR3 reads CASNGQGGRYEQYF. CDR3 sequence (DNA): TGTGCCAGCAACGGACAGGGTGGTCGCTACGAGCAGTACTTC. The chain uses TRBV2 and TRBJ2-7; 8 bases are shared with TRBD1. Unmatched junction bases numbered 8, after V lost 7 bases and J lost 3 bases. CDR1 is SNHLY, CDR2 FYNNEI, per germline. This CDR3 contains 14 residues.

The rearrangement links TRBV20-1 to TRBJ1-2; 11 bases align to TRBD1. This CDR3 spans 11 amino acids. Germline trimming cut 7 bases from V and 6 bases from J; bases unmatched to any gene: 1. Per germline, CDR1 DFQATT and CDR2 SNEGSKA (reference sequence). The CDR3 region is CSVDRGHGYTF. In nucleotides, the CDR3 is TGCAGTGTGGACAGGGGGCATGGCTACACCTTC.

This rearrangement joins TRBV11-2 to TRBJ2-1, with D unclear. The germline gives CDR1 SGHAT, CDR2 FQNNGV. This CDR3 spans 14 amino acids. Trimming shortened V by 0 bases and J by 4 bases, and 7 bases separated the two germline ends. CDR3 in amino acids: CASSLDAGYNEQFF. The DNA of the CDR3 is TGTGCCAGCAGCTTAGACGCTGGGTACAATGAGCAGTTCTTC.

This clonotype was counted at least ten times. This chain connects TRBV4-3 to TRBJ2-7, with TRBD1 identical over 7 bases. The CDR3 totals 15 residues. The junction had 8 bases not matched to a gene; V was cut back by 0 bases and J by 6 bases. The germline CDR1 and CDR2 sequences are LGHNA and YSLEER. In DNA, the CDR3 is TGCGCCAGCAGCCAAGATACAGGGGCTATTCCCGAGCAGTACTTC. Its protein is CASSQDTGAIPEQYF.

This chain uses TRBV12-3 or TRBV12-4 with TRBJ1-2, with 7 bases identical to TRBD1. V lost 1 base and J lost 6; bases outside the gene matches: 5. This CDR3 has 14 amino acids. Here the CDR3 DNA reads TGTGCCAGCAGTTTAGAACCAGGGGGAAATGGCTACACCTTC. Translating it yields CASSLEPGGNGYTF.